Shown below are 28 T cell receptor beta chains from a single sample sequenced in a study of shared clonotypes between healthy human individuals. Here immunoSEQ multiplex PCR was the method, and the copy in TCRdb shows in-frame clones only, minus some. The sample holds a few million clones, approximately 93% seen once. The specimen was naive CD4+ T cells from PBMCs. Subset here: CD45RA+ positively selected. These receptor sequences come from a man in his late teens or twenties in good health. Some clones in this sample may be carry-over from other donors' samples.

The chain is built from TRBV28 and TRBJ1-5; a possible D gene is TRBD1 (5 bases). The V and J ends lost 5 bases and 4 bases respectively, with 21 bases between them. The CDR3 sequence is 17 residues long. Per the germline V gene, CDR1 is MDHEN and CDR2 is SYDVKM. CDR3 amino acids: CASSRTGTKDRNQPQHF. CDR3 DNA sequence: TGTGCCAGCAGTCGGACCGGGACCAAAGATCGAAATCAGCCCCAGCATTTT.

As to this clone: In the same sample, other DNA sequences code for this CDR3. As DNA, the CDR3 is TGCGCCAGCAGCTTGGGACTAGCGGGAGGTATGGAGACCCAGTACTTC. It is translated as CASSLGLAGGMETQYF. The V call is TRBV5-1, the J call TRBJ2-5; TRBD2 agrees at 13 bases. Trimming took 0 bases from V and 5 from J; bases not matched to a gene: 4. The CDR3 contains 16 residues. Germline V gene lookup returns CDR1 SGHRS and CDR2 YFSETQ. Filled out from reference TRBV5-1 and TRBJ2-5, the complete variable domain reads KAGVTQTPRYLIKTRGQQVTLSCSPISGHRSVSWYQQTPGQGLQFLFEYFSETQRNKGNFPGRFSGRQFSNSRSEMNVSTLELGDSALYLCASSLGLAGGMETQYFGPGTRLLVL.

Only one count was recorded for this clone. This chain joins TRBV9 and TRBJ2-5; D call uncertain. The CDR3 contains 14 residues. Germline values: CDR1 SGDLS, CDR2 YYNGEE. V was clipped by 2 bases and J by 3 bases, with 11 bases between them. CDR3 residues: CASSVGPTEETQYF. CDR3 DNA sequence: TGTGCCAGCAGCGTTGGACCTACGGAAGAGACCCAGTACTTC.

V and J are TRBV5-4 and TRBJ2-7; possibly TRBD2 for D (5 bases). Germline lookup yields CDR1 SGHNT and CDR2 YYREEE (reference sequence). This CDR3 comprises 14 residues. V was shortened by 3 bases and J by 2 bases, with 12 bases between the two germline ends. The CDR3 nucleotides read TGTGCCAGCAGCTCGCAGACGGGGACCTACGAGCAGTACTTC. It is translated as CASSSQTGTYEQYF.

The chain combines TRBV10-3 with TRBJ1-2; 12 bases are a match to TRBD1. Germline-derived CDR1 and CDR2 are ENHRY and SYGVKD. V lost 0 bases to trimming and J lost 8 bases; unmatched junction nucleotides: 7. This CDR3 region has 16 residues. In DNA form, the CDR3 reads TGTGCCATCAGTGAGTCGGGGACAGGGGGCGCCGGCGGCTACACCTTC. Protein: CAISESGTGGAGGYTF.

The chain joins TRBV7-2 to TRBJ2-3, with 13 bases that match TRBD2. The CDR3 length is 18 residues. J was trimmed by 4 bases and V by 3 bases; bases with no gene match: 10. Germline loops: CDR1 SGHTA, CDR2 FQGNSA. For the CDR3, the DNA is TGTGCCAGCAGCTTGGGAGACCTAGGACTAGCGGGGGCAGATACGCAGTATTTT. The encoded protein is CASSLGDLGLAGADTQYF.

The V and J genes are TRBV5-1 and TRBJ1-1, with TRBD1 as a possible D gene (5 bases). Germline-derived CDR1 and CDR2 are SGHRS and YFSETQ. Trimming took 1 base from V and 4 from J, leaving 14 bases between them. CDR3 size: 15 residues. The CDR3 DNA is TGCGCCAGCAGCTTGTGGGCAGGGTACCGCACTGAAGCTTTCTTT. Translating gives CASSLWAGYRTEAFF. The whole variable domain, remainder taken from reference TRBV5-1 and TRBJ1-1, is KAGVTQTPRYLIKTRGQQVTLSCSPISGHRSVSWYQQTPGQGLQFLFEYFSETQRNKGNFPGRFSGRQFSNSRSEMNVSTLELGDSALYLCASSLWAGYRTEAFFGQGTRLTVV.

Notes on this clone: Other DNA variants within this sample encode the same CDR3. This rearrangement joins TRBV6-6 to TRBJ2-3; 8 positions agree with TRBD2. The V gene's germline CDR1 is MNHNY and CDR2 SVGAGI (reference sequence). This CDR3 region has 14 residues. With V trimmed by 5 bases and J by 3 bases, 4 bases remained unmatched. The CDR3: CASSPGGRTDTQYF. CDR3 nucleotides: TGTGCCAGCAGTCCGGGAGGGCGGACAGATACGCAGTATTTT.

J is TRBJ2-6 and V is TRBV18; 7 bases fit TRBD1. CDR1 is KGHSH, CDR2 LQKENI, per germline. V lost 5 bases, J lost 3 bases, and 7 bases stayed unmatched. The length of the CDR3 is 16 residues. This chain's CDR3 is CASSAQTGVGANVLTF. Written as DNA, the CDR3 is TGTGCCAGCTCAGCGCAAACAGGGGTTGGGGCCAACGTCCTGACTTTC.

This clone has a handful of counts. The chain employs TRBV10-3 and TRBJ1-1; weak D call: TRBD1 (5 bases). The CDR3 sequence is 14 residues long. Trimming removed 0 bases from V and 7 bases from J, with 12 bases in between. CDR1 is ENHRY and CDR2 is SYGVKD in the germline V gene. CDR3 in amino acids: CAISESSPGVEAFF. The CDR3 DNA follows: TGTGCCATCAGTGAGTCGTCCCCGGGGGTTGAAGCTTTCTTT.

The chain carries TRBV28 and TRBJ1-1; the D is unclear. Germline CDR1 reads MDHEN; CDR2 reads SYDVKM. The CDR3 loop spans 10 amino acids. V was shortened by 4 bases and J by 7 bases, with 4 bases between the two germline ends. The CDR3 spells CASSSHEAFF. As DNA, the CDR3 is TGTGCCAGCAGTTCACATGAAGCTTTCTTT.

The V gene is TRBV7-6, the J gene TRBJ2-4; no clear D. Germline CDR1 SGHVS, CDR2 FNYEAQ. The ends were cut back, 2 bases at V and 9 bases at J, with 8 bases in the middle. This CDR3 has 12 amino acids. The CDR3 sequence is CASSLNGGIQYF. The CDR3, as DNA: TGTGCCAGCAGCTTAAACGGCGGCATTCAGTACTTC.

V is TRBV6-5 and J is TRBJ2-3, with a weak D call TRBD1 (6 bases). The ends were cut back, 0 bases at V and 0 bases at J, with 10 bases in the middle. From germline, CDR1 is MNHEY and CDR2 SVGAGI. The length of the CDR3 is 16 residues. CDR3 DNA: TGTGCCAGCAGTTACTCGATACAGGGAAGCACAGATACGCAGTATTTT. This translates into CASSYSIQGSTDTQYF.

The chain carries TRBV6-1 and TRBJ1-5; TRBD1 aligns across 7 bases. Germline CDR1 reads MNHNS; CDR2 reads SASEGT. Trimming at V came to 4 bases and at J to 5 bases, leaving 2 bases not matched to a gene. The CDR3 sequence is 13 residues long. CDR3: CASSGDRDQPQHF. In nucleotides, the CDR3 is TGTGCCAGCAGTGGGGACAGAGATCAGCCCCAGCATTTT.

V usage is TRBV5-1 and J usage is TRBJ2-7, with D unresolved. This CDR3 region has 15 residues. Germline values: CDR1 SGHRS, CDR2 YFSETQ. V shed 2 bases and J shed 2 bases, with 14 bases lying between them. CDR3 protein: CASSFGSAIPYEQYF. As DNA, the CDR3 is TGCGCCAGCAGCTTCGGCTCAGCTATACCCTACGAGCAGTACTTC.

The rearrangement links TRBV6-1 to TRBJ2-3; D may be TRBD2 (6 bases). This CDR3 is 15 amino acids long. Germline loops: CDR1 MNHNS, CDR2 SASEGT. Trimming took 4 bases from V and 3 from J, leaving 14 bases between them. CDR3 in amino acids: CASSVGSGGTDTQYF. In DNA, the CDR3 is TGTGCCAGCAGTGTCGGGAGTGGGGGGACAGATACGCAGTATTTT.

V is TRBV2 and J is TRBJ2-7, with D perhaps matching TRBD1 (5 bases). V was clipped by 5 bases and J by 1 base, with 9 bases between them. This CDR3 is 13 amino acids long. CDR1 is SNHLY and CDR2 is FYNNEI in the germline V gene. The CDR3: CASSWTPSYEQYF. The CDR3 DNA follows: TGTGCCAGCAGTTGGACACCTTCCTACGAGCAGTACTTC.

This chain connects TRBV18 to TRBJ2-5, with TRBD1 as a possible D gene (6 bases). V gave up 2 bases and J gave up 3 bases, with 13 bases separating them. The CDR3 runs 15 residues. The germline gives CDR1 KGHSH, CDR2 LQKENI. The CDR3 nucleotides read TGTGCCAGCTCACCAACCAAGCAGGGGAAAGAGACCCAGTACTTC. Protein product: CASSPTKQGKETQYF.

V gene TRBV2 combines with J gene TRBJ1-3; D gene uncertain. Germline lookup yields CDR1 SNHLY and CDR2 FYNNEI. This CDR3 is 16 amino acids long. V lost 7 bases and J 0 bases, leaving 16 bases between the germline ends. The chain's CDR3 is CASNGERLFSGNTIYF. CDR3 DNA: TGTGCCAGCAATGGCGAGCGTTTATTCTCTGGAAACACCATATATTTT.

The CDR3 spells CATSRDRPSSGANVLTF. In DNA form, the CDR3 reads TGTGCCACCAGCAGAGATCGTCCGAGCTCTGGGGCCAACGTCCTGACTTTC. The J gene is TRBJ2-6, the V gene TRBV15; D unclear. Trimming stripped 0 bases from V and 0 bases from J, with 9 bases between. Germline V lookup: CDR1 LNHNV, CDR2 YYDKDF (reference sequence). This CDR3 is 17 amino acids long.

The chain combines TRBV28 with TRBJ1-2; 7 positions match TRBD1. CDR1 is MDHEN and CDR2 is SYDVKM in the germline V gene. CDR3 size: 14 residues. J gave up 4 bases and V 6 bases, and 8 bases lay outside the gene matches. The CDR3 sequence: CASSIPRTGYGYTF. The CDR3, as DNA: TGTGCCAGCAGCATTCCCCGGACAGGCTATGGCTACACCTTC.

The chain joins TRBV18 to TRBJ2-7; D not certain. CDR1 is KGHSH, CDR2 LQKENI, per germline. The V gene lost 8 bases and the J gene lost 2 bases, with 13 bases spanning the gap. The CDR3 runs 13 residues. CDR3 sequence reads: CASHGRLTYEQYF. The CDR3 DNA reads as TGTGCCAGCCACGGCAGGTTGACCTACGAGCAGTACTTC.

The genes are TRBV9 and TRBJ2-1, with D perhaps matching TRBD2 (6 bases). This CDR3 region has 14 residues. V gave up 5 bases and J gave up 6 bases, with 15 bases separating them. Germline V gene data show CDR1 as SGDLS and CDR2 as YYNGEE. In DNA form, the CDR3 reads TGTGCCAGCAGTTTTTTACCGGGAGTCAATGAGCAGTTCTTC. Translating it yields CASSFLPGVNEQFF.

The chain employs TRBV4-2 and TRBJ2-3; 10 bases agree with TRBD2. The CDR3 sequence is 16 residues long. Germline loops: CDR1 LGHNA, CDR2 YNFKEQ. The V segment lost 1 base and the J segment 2 bases; nucleotides outside the gene matches: 3. Here the CDR3 DNA reads TGTGCCAGCAGCCAAGGGCTAGCGGGGGTCACAGATACGCAGTATTTT. Residues: CASSQGLAGVTDTQYF.

This chain links TRBV18 with TRBJ1-5; D gene ambiguous. Trimming cost V 5 bases and J 1 base, with 15 bases left between them. The germline V gene encodes CDR1 KGHSH and CDR2 LQKENI. This CDR3 contains 16 residues. CDR3 nucleotide sequence: TGTGCCAGCTCATTTTTTCAGGCAGGAAGCAATCAGCCCCAGCATTTT. Translation: CASSFFQAGSNQPQHF. Drawing the rest from reference TRBV18 and TRBJ1-5, the complete variable domain is NAGVMQNPRHLVRRRGQEARLRCSPMKGHSHVYWYRQLPEEGLKFMVYLQKENIIDESGMPKERFSAEFPKEGPSILRIQQVVRGDSAAYFCASSFFQAGSNQPQHFGDGTRLSIL.

The chain joins TRBV28 to TRBJ1-5, with 8 bases matching TRBD1. CDR1 is MDHEN and CDR2 is SYDVKM in the germline V gene. V lost 6 bases and J lost 4; bases outside the gene matches: 8. The CDR3 runs 15 residues. This CDR3 is CASRAGGAGNQPQHF. As DNA, the CDR3 is TGTGCCAGCAGAGCAGGGGGCGCGGGAAATCAGCCCCAGCATTTT.

This chain connects TRBV19 to TRBJ1-4; 8 bases agree with TRBD1. The CDR3 length is 15 residues. Germline-derived CDR1 and CDR2 are LNHDA and SQIVND (reference sequence). With V trimmed by 5 bases and J by 3 bases, 5 bases remained unmatched. CDR3 protein: CASSGAGGANEKLFF. The CDR3 coding sequence is TGTGCCAGTAGTGGTGCAGGGGGCGCTAATGAAAAACTGTTTTTT.

The J gene is TRBJ2-4, the V gene TRBV4-2; 9 bases map to TRBD2. Germline loops: CDR1 LGHNA, CDR2 YNFKEQ. This CDR3 spans 16 amino acids. The V and J ends lost 0 bases and 7 bases, in that order; junction bases with no gene match: 7. CDR3 sequence reads: CASSQEGLAGLNIQYF. CDR3 nucleotides: TGTGCCAGCAGCCAAGAGGGGCTAGCGGGACTGAACATTCAGTACTTC.